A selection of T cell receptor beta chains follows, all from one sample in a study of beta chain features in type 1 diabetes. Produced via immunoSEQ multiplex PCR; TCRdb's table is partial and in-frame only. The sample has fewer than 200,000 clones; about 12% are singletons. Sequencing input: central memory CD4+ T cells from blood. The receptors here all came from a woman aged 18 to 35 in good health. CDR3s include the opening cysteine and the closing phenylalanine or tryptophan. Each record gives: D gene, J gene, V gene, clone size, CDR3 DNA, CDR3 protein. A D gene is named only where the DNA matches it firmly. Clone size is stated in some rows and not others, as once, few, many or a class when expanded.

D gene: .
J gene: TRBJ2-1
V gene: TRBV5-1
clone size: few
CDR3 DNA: TGCGCCAGCAGCTTGTTGCAATCTCGTTCGGGGAGCTCCTACAATGAGCAGTTCTTC
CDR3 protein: CASSLLQSRSGSSYNEQFF

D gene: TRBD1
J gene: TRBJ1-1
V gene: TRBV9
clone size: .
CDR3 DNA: TGTGCCAGCAGCGTGGAAGCACAGGGGGGGAACACTGAAGCTTTCTTT
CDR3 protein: CASSVEAQGGNTEAFF

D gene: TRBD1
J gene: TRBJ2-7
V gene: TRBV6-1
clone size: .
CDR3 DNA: TGTGCCAGCAGTACAGACAGGGCGAGCTACGAGCAGTACTTC
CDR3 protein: CASSTDRASYEQYF

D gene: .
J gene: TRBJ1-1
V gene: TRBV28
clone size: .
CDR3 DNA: TGTGCCAGCACCCGGGACACTGGGGCCACTGAAGCTTTCTTT
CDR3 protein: CASTRDTGATEAFF

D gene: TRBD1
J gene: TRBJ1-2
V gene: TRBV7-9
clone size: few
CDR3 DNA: TGTGCCAGCAGCTTAGCGCAGGGGGGCTTCTATGGCTACACCTTC
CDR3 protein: CASSLAQGGFYGYTF

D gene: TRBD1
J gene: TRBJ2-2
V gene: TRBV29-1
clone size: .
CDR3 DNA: TGCAGCGTAACCCTTATACAGGGGAGCACCGGGGAGCTGTTTTTT
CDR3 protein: CSVTLIQGSTGELFF

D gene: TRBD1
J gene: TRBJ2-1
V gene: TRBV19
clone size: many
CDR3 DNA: TGTGCCAGTAGACGGGACAGGGGCTGGGAGGAGCAGTTCTTC
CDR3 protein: CASRRDRGWEEQFF

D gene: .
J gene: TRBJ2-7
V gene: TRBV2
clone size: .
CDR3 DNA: TGTGCCAGCAGTGTTATGGGGGCCGAGCAGTACTTC
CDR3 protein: CASSVMGAEQYF

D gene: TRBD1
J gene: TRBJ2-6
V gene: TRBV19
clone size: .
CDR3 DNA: TGTGCCAGTAGTAGTTCCGGGACAGGAATAGGGTCTGGGGCCAACGTCCTGACTTTC
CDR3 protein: CASSSSGTGIGSGANVLTF

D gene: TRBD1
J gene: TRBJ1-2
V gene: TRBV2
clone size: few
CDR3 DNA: TGTGCCAGTGGGAAGGACAGGGGAGGCAACTATGGCTACACCTTC
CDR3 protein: CASGKDRGGNYGYTF

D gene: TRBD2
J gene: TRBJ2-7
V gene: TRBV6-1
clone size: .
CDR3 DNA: TGTGCCAGCAGTAAGCGGGAGACTAACTACGAGCAGTACTTC
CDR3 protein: CASSKRETNYEQYF

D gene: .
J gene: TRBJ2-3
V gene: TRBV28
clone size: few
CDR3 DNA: TGTGCCAGCAGTCCAATACAGGGATTTAGGACAGATACGCAGTATTTT
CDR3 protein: CASSPIQGFRTDTQYF